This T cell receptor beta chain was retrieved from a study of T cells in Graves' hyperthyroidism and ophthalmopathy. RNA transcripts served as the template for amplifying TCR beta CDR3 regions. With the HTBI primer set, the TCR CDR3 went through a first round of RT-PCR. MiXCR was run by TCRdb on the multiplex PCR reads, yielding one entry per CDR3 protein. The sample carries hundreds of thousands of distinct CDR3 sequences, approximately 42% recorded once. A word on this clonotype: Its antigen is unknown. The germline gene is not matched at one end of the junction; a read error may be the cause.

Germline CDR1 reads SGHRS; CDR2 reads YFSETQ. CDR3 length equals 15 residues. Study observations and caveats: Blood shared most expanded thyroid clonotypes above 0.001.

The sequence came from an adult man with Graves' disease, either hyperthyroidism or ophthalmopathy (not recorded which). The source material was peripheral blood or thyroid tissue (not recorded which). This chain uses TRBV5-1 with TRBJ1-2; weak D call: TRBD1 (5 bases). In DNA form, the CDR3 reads TGTGCCAGCAGCTTGGTCCGGGGGACTGACTATGGCTACACCTTC. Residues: CASSLVRGTDYGYTF.